This entry is about one T cell receptor beta chain. Its antigen is unknown. Timing groups of about 4 and about 12 weeks for second doses were pooled. V gave up 6 bases and J gave up 6 bases; unmatched junction bases: 6. The CDR3 totals 13 residues. Germline V gene data show CDR1 as SNHLY and CDR2 as FYNNEI. This sample stems from a study of T cell responses to AZD1222 COVID-19 vaccine. Libraries were prepared by immunoSEQ multiplex PCR; TCRdb keeps only in-frame clonotypes and omits some of them. The sample consists of nearly 110,000 clones, roughly 90% of them appearing once. Study findings and constraints: Seropositive status at baseline applied to only a handful of AZD1222 recipients. Among spike-specific TCRs, nearly half reportedly target unmutated variant regions.

This sequence joins TRBV2 and TRBJ2-7, with 9 bases matching TRBD1. This sample comprised peripheral blood, obtained 28 days after the second AZD1222 dose. The sequence was obtained from an adult who received the AZD1222 COVID-19 vaccine. DNA for the CDR3: TGTGCCAGCAGGGTAGACAGGGGGGGCGAGCAGTACTTC. It encodes CASRVDRGGEQYF. The variable domain in full, completed from reference TRBV2 and TRBJ2-7, reads EPEVTQTPSHQVTQMGQEVILRCVPISNHLYFYWYRQILGQKVEFLVSFYNNEISEKSEIFDDQFSVERPDGSNFTLKIRSTKLEDSAMYFCASRVDRGGEQYFGPGTRLTVT.